This passage covers 30 T cell receptor beta chains from one sample sequenced in a study of CD8 T cells in Susac syndrome (dated by TCRdb to between 2017 and 2020). Library creation used the immunoSEQ multiplex PCR assay. RNA was extracted using the RNeasy kit, and roughly 0.5 to 1 ug of the RNA was reverse transcribed with random hexamers. TCRdb reprocessing: public reads trimmed at Q25 with fastp, clones called with MiXCR, in-frame beta chains kept. Rows with one shared CDR3 protein collapse into an entry with the most common genes and DNA. The sample table holds around 200,000 distinct CDR3 sequences, of which under 97% were seen once. The ten top clones hold approximately 0.089% of the sample. Sample: CD4+ T cells from PBMCs. The receptor set was obtained from a human donor with Susac syndrome.

This rearrangement joins TRBV27 to TRBJ1-1; TRBD1 agrees at 7 bases. V dropped 1 base and J dropped 1; count of bases not matched to a gene: 15. CDR1 MNHEY and CDR2 SMNVEV come from the germline V gene (reference sequence). This CDR3 spans 19 amino acids. CDR3 amino acids: CASSLLGGQGGLWNTEAFF. The CDR3 region has the DNA TGTGCCAGCAGTTTATTGGGCGGGCAGGGGGGTCTATGGAACACTGAAGCTTTCTTT.

This clonotype was counted only a few times. The chain couples TRBV5-1 to TRBJ1-5; D gene unclear. This CDR3 is built from 13 residues. V shed 4 bases and J shed 7 bases, with 12 bases lying between them. CDR1 SGHRS and CDR2 YFSETQ come from the germline V gene. CDR3 coding DNA: TGCGCCAGCAGCAAAGATGGTAACCAGCCCCAGCATTTT. Translated, it gives CASSKDGNQPQHF.

In its sample, this clonotype was seen once. The chain carries TRBV5-1 and TRBJ2-6; 7 bases are a match to TRBD1. V lost 4 bases, J lost 3 bases, and 4 bases stayed unmatched. In germline, CDR1 is SGHRS, CDR2 YFSETQ. The CDR3 extends over 15 amino acids. CDR3 coding DNA: TGCGCCAGCAGCGGGACAGTTATTGGGGCCAACGTCCTGACTTTC. This codes for CASSGTVIGANVLTF.

The V call is TRBV5-1, the J call TRBJ1-1; D is undetermined. Trimming removed 4 bases at V and 0 bases at J, with 13 bases between. The germline V gene encodes CDR1 SGHRS and CDR2 YFSETQ. This CDR3 comprises 15 residues. CDR3 amino acids: CASSQKTDLNTEAFF. The CDR3 coding sequence is TGCGCCAGCAGCCAAAAGACTGATTTGAACACTGAAGCTTTCTTT.

The J gene is TRBJ1-1, the V gene TRBV27; D unresolved. There are 13 residues in the CDR3. V lost 5 bases, J lost 3 bases, and 10 bases lay in between. CDR1 is MNHEY, CDR2 SMNVEV, per germline (reference sequence). The CDR3 DNA follows: TGTGCCAGCAGTCAAACCCGGGACACTGAAGCTTTCTTT. Protein: CASSQTRDTEAFF.

This chain connects TRBV29-1 to TRBJ2-2; D is possibly TRBD1 or TRBD2 (5 bases each). This CDR3 spans 12 amino acids. Germline assignment: CDR1 SQVTM and CDR2 ANQGSEA. Trimming removed 7 bases at V and 4 bases at J, with 10 bases between. CDR3 sequence (DNA): TGCAGCGCCGGGGACCGCACCGGGGAGCTGTTTTTT. It yields the protein CSAGDRTGELFF.

This chain uses TRBV20-1 with TRBJ1-2, with D possibly TRBD1 on 6 matching bases. CDR3 length equals 14 residues. The V end lost 6 bases, the J end lost 5 bases, and 19 bases lay between the germline ends. Germline V CDR1 and CDR2: DFQATT, SNEGSKA (reference sequence). Here the CDR3 reads CSAHDGGAGYGYTF. The CDR3 DNA follows: TGCAGTGCCCATGACGGGGGGGCTGGGTATGGCTACACCTTC.

This rearrangement joins TRBV5-4 to TRBJ2-2, with TRBD1 as a possible D gene (6 bases). Deletions cut 0 bases from V and 6 bases from J, with 9 bases between. Germline-derived CDR1 and CDR2 are SGHNT and YYREEE (reference sequence). The CDR3 spans 14 residues. CDR3 in DNA: TGTGCCAGCAGCTTGGCAGGGGTCGCCGGGGAGCTGTTTTTT. Protein product: CASSLAGVAGELFF.

The V call is TRBV10-3, the J call TRBJ2-1; D possibly corresponds to TRBD2 (6 bases). CDR1 is ENHRY, CDR2 SYGVKD, per germline. V lost 0 bases, J lost 4 bases, and 10 bases lay in between. CDR3 length: 15 amino acids. The CDR3 sequence is CAISESTGTYNEQFF. The CDR3 DNA reads TGTGCCATCAGTGAGTCGACCGGGACTTACAATGAGCAGTTCTTC.

This rearrangement joins TRBV4-2 to TRBJ2-2; the D gene is possibly TRBD1 (5 bases). Germline V gene data show CDR1 as LGHNA and CDR2 as YNFKEQ. This CDR3 is built from 17 residues. V was shortened by 0 bases and J by 2 bases, with 13 bases between the two germline ends. For the CDR3, the DNA is TGTGCCAGCAGCCAAGATTTGGCACAGGAAAACACCGGGGAGCTGTTTTTT. Translated: CASSQDLAQENTGELFF.

The chain employs TRBV6-1 and TRBJ2-5; possible D gene TRBD2, 5 bases. Germline V gene data show CDR1 as MNHNS and CDR2 as SASEGT. Trimming took off 5 bases at V and 5 bases at J, with 21 bases between the two ends. The CDR3 length is 16 residues. This CDR3 is CASSPLAGVGRETQYF. The CDR3 DNA follows: TGTGCCAGCAGTCCCCTGGCGGGCGTCGGAAGGGAGACCCAGTACTTC.

The chain uses TRBV30 and TRBJ1-2, with no clear D. This CDR3 spans 12 amino acids. Trimming removed 2 bases from V and 7 bases from J, with 11 bases in between. Germline-derived CDR1 and CDR2 are GTSNPN and SVGIG (reference sequence). CDR3 nucleotides: TGTGCCTGGAGTCTCGGGATTGGTGGCTACACCTTC. Protein sequence: CAWSLGIGGYTF.

The genes are TRBV6-2 or TRBV6-3 and TRBJ2-3; D is unresolved. The CDR3 covers 12 residues. Germline CDR1 is MNHEY and CDR2 is SVGEGT. Trimming took off 4 bases at V and 7 bases at J, with 9 bases between the two ends. CDR3: CASSSPVHTQYF. The CDR3, as DNA: TGTGCCAGCAGTTCCCCCGTTCATACGCAGTATTTT.

The V and J genes are TRBV27 and TRBJ2-5, with TRBD2 as a possible D gene (6 bases). This CDR3 has 13 residues. Between the trimmed V and J ends, which lost 3 bases and 5 bases, there was a span of 10 bases. Germline CDR1 MNHEY, CDR2 SMNVEV (reference sequence). The CDR3 region is CASSFRAGETQYF. The CDR3 bases are TGTGCCAGCAGTTTCAGGGCGGGGGAGACCCAGTACTTC.

The chain recombines TRBV18 with TRBJ2-1, with 12 bases aligning to TRBD1. The CDR3 is 14 residues long. Germline assignment: CDR1 KGHSH and CDR2 LQKENI. J gave up 5 bases and V 4 bases, and 0 bases lay outside the gene matches. The CDR3 reads CASSRDRGHNEQFF. CDR3 nucleotide sequence: TGTGCCAGCTCACGGGACAGGGGGCACAATGAGCAGTTCTTC.

The rearrangement uses TRBV29-1 and TRBJ1-2; no clear D gene. Trimming stripped 1 base from V and 6 bases from J, with 6 bases between. The CDR3 consists of 11 residues. Germline lookup yields CDR1 SQVTM and CDR2 ANQGSEA. The CDR3: CSVEVGNGYTF. In DNA, the CDR3 is TGCAGCGTTGAAGTAGGGAATGGCTACACCTTC.

The CDR3: CASSPPTGRVPSGNTIYF. As DNA, the CDR3 is TGTGCCAGCAGTCCACCGACAGGGCGGGTGCCCTCTGGAAACACCATATATTTT. This sequence joins TRBV7-9 and TRBJ1-3; 7 bases fit TRBD1. The length of the CDR3 is 18 residues. The V gene's germline CDR1 is SEHNR and CDR2 FQNEAQ (reference sequence). V lost 6 bases and J lost 0; bases outside the gene matches: 14.

This chain links TRBV9 with TRBJ1-3; 7 nucleotides match TRBD1. The CDR3 is 15 residues long. Germline V gene lookup returns CDR1 SGDLS and CDR2 YYNGEE. V lost 4 bases, J lost 0 bases, and 4 bases stayed unmatched. The CDR3 coding sequence is TGTGCCAGCAGCCCCCGACAGGGCTCTGGAAACACCATATATTTT. It codes for CASSPRQGSGNTIYF.

The chain employs TRBV20-1 and TRBJ1-4; D might be TRBD1 (6 bases). V was cut by 5 bases and J by 5 bases, with 6 bases left in between. CDR1 and CDR2 (germline): DFQATT, SNEGSKA (reference sequence). The CDR3 sequence is 11 residues long. CDR3 region: CSAGGNEKLFF. The CDR3 DNA is TGCAGTGCTGGGGGCAATGAAAAACTGTTTTTT.

V and J are TRBV20-1 and TRBJ1-2; a possible D gene is TRBD1 (5 bases). Per the germline V gene, CDR1 is DFQATT and CDR2 is SNEGSKA (reference sequence). Trimming cost V 5 bases and J 3 bases, with 31 bases left between them. The CDR3 is made up of 19 amino acids. DNA for the CDR3: TGCAGTGCTGAGACAAGTGGGACGGGAATCGGAGCTGGTCACTATGGCTACACCTTC. It is translated as CSAETSGTGIGAGHYGYTF.

The chain employs TRBV29-1 and TRBJ1-1, with D tentatively TRBD1 (5 bases). V lost 4 bases, J lost 0 bases, and 12 bases lay in between. The CDR3 consists of 14 residues. Germline CDR1 SQVTM, CDR2 ANQGSEA. The CDR3: CSVGSVGVNTEAFF. CDR3 nucleotide sequence: TGCAGCGTTGGTTCAGTGGGGGTGAACACTGAAGCTTTCTTT.

This chain links TRBV30 with TRBJ2-1; 7 bases are a match to TRBD2. With V trimmed by 2 bases and J by 10 bases, 14 bases remained unmatched. There are 15 residues in the CDR3. Germline V gene data show CDR1 as GTSNPN and CDR2 as SVGIG (reference sequence). CDR3 residues: CAWSKVRIGGGEQFF. The CDR3 DNA sequence: TGTGCCTGGAGTAAAGTCAGGATTGGGGGAGGGGAGCAGTTCTTC.

J is TRBJ2-1 and V is TRBV28, with unresolved D. CDR3 length: 11 residues. Trimming cost V 2 bases and J 8 bases, with 4 bases left between them. CDR1 is MDHEN and CDR2 is SYDVKM in the germline V gene. The CDR3 nucleotides are TGTGCCAGCAGTTTAGGACATGAGCAGTTCTTC. It encodes CASSLGHEQFF. The variable domain in full, completed from reference TRBV28 and TRBJ2-1, reads DVKVTQSSRYLVKRTGEKVFLECVQDMDHENMFWYRQDPGLGLRLIYFSYDVKMKEKGDIPEGYSVSREKKERFSLILESASTNQTSMYLCASSLGHEQFFGPGTRLTVL.

The rearrangement links TRBV9 to TRBJ1-1, with D tentatively TRBD1 (6 bases). In germline, CDR1 is SGDLS, CDR2 YYNGEE. The CDR3 is made up of 15 amino acids. Trimming removed 1 base from V and 0 bases from J, with 10 bases in between. CDR3 in amino acids: CASSVSNRVNTEAFF. The CDR3 DNA follows: TGTGCCAGCAGCGTAAGTAACAGGGTGAACACTGAAGCTTTCTTT.

The chain is built from TRBV4-1 and TRBJ2-1; D is tentatively TRBD1 or TRBD2 (5 bases each). Looked up from germline, CDR1 is MGHRA and CDR2 is YSYEKL. This CDR3 has 16 amino acids. V dropped 0 bases and J dropped 1 base, with 10 bases sitting between them. CDR3 protein: CASSQDIGGSYNEQFF. CDR3 in DNA: TGCGCCAGCAGCCAAGATATTGGGGGTTCCTACAATGAGCAGTTCTTC.

J is TRBJ2-6 and V is TRBV5-1, with D possibly being TRBD1 (5 bases). Trimming removed 4 bases at V and 2 bases at J, with 7 bases between. The CDR3 contains 14 residues. CDR1 and CDR2 (germline): SGHRS, YFSETQ. The CDR3 loop reads CASSLDTGANVLTF. The CDR3 DNA reads TGCGCCAGCAGCCTGGACACTGGGGCCAACGTCCTGACTTTC.

V and J are TRBV20-1 and TRBJ2-3; 7 bases agree with TRBD1. The V gene end was trimmed by 4 bases and the J gene end by 4 bases; junction bases not matched to a gene: 2. This CDR3 region has 12 residues. Germline V gene sequence: CDR1 DFQATT, CDR2 SNEGSKA (reference sequence). As DNA, the CDR3 is TGCAGTGCTACCAGGGGGTCAGATACGCAGTATTTT. This codes for CSATRGSDTQYF.

J is TRBJ2-1 and V is TRBV20-1, with D maybe TRBD2 (6 bases). Trimming removed 6 bases from V and 4 bases from J, with 22 bases in between. This CDR3 comprises 16 residues. Germline CDR1 DFQATT, CDR2 SNEGSKA (reference sequence). The CDR3, as DNA: TGCAGTGCCCGTGGCCCCGGGCGGGGAAAATACAATGAGCAGTTCTTC. Protein sequence: CSARGPGRGKYNEQFF.

This sequence joins TRBV13 and TRBJ2-2, with D uncertain. Germline V gene lookup returns CDR1 PRHDT and CDR2 FYEKMQ (reference sequence). This CDR3 is built from 11 residues. Trimming stripped 7 bases from V and 7 bases from J, with 7 bases between. Here the CDR3 reads CASNRNGELFF. The CDR3 nucleotides read TGTGCCAGCAACCGAAACGGGGAGCTGTTTTTT.

The chain carries TRBV5-1 and TRBJ1-2, with 7 bases identical to TRBD1. The germline V gene encodes CDR1 SGHRS and CDR2 YFSETQ. The CDR3 contains 13 residues. The junction had 6 bases not matched to a gene; V was cut back by 4 bases and J by 6 bases. For the CDR3, the DNA is TGCGCCAGCAGCAGTGACAGGGATGATGGCTACACCTTC. This sequence encodes CASSSDRDDGYTF.